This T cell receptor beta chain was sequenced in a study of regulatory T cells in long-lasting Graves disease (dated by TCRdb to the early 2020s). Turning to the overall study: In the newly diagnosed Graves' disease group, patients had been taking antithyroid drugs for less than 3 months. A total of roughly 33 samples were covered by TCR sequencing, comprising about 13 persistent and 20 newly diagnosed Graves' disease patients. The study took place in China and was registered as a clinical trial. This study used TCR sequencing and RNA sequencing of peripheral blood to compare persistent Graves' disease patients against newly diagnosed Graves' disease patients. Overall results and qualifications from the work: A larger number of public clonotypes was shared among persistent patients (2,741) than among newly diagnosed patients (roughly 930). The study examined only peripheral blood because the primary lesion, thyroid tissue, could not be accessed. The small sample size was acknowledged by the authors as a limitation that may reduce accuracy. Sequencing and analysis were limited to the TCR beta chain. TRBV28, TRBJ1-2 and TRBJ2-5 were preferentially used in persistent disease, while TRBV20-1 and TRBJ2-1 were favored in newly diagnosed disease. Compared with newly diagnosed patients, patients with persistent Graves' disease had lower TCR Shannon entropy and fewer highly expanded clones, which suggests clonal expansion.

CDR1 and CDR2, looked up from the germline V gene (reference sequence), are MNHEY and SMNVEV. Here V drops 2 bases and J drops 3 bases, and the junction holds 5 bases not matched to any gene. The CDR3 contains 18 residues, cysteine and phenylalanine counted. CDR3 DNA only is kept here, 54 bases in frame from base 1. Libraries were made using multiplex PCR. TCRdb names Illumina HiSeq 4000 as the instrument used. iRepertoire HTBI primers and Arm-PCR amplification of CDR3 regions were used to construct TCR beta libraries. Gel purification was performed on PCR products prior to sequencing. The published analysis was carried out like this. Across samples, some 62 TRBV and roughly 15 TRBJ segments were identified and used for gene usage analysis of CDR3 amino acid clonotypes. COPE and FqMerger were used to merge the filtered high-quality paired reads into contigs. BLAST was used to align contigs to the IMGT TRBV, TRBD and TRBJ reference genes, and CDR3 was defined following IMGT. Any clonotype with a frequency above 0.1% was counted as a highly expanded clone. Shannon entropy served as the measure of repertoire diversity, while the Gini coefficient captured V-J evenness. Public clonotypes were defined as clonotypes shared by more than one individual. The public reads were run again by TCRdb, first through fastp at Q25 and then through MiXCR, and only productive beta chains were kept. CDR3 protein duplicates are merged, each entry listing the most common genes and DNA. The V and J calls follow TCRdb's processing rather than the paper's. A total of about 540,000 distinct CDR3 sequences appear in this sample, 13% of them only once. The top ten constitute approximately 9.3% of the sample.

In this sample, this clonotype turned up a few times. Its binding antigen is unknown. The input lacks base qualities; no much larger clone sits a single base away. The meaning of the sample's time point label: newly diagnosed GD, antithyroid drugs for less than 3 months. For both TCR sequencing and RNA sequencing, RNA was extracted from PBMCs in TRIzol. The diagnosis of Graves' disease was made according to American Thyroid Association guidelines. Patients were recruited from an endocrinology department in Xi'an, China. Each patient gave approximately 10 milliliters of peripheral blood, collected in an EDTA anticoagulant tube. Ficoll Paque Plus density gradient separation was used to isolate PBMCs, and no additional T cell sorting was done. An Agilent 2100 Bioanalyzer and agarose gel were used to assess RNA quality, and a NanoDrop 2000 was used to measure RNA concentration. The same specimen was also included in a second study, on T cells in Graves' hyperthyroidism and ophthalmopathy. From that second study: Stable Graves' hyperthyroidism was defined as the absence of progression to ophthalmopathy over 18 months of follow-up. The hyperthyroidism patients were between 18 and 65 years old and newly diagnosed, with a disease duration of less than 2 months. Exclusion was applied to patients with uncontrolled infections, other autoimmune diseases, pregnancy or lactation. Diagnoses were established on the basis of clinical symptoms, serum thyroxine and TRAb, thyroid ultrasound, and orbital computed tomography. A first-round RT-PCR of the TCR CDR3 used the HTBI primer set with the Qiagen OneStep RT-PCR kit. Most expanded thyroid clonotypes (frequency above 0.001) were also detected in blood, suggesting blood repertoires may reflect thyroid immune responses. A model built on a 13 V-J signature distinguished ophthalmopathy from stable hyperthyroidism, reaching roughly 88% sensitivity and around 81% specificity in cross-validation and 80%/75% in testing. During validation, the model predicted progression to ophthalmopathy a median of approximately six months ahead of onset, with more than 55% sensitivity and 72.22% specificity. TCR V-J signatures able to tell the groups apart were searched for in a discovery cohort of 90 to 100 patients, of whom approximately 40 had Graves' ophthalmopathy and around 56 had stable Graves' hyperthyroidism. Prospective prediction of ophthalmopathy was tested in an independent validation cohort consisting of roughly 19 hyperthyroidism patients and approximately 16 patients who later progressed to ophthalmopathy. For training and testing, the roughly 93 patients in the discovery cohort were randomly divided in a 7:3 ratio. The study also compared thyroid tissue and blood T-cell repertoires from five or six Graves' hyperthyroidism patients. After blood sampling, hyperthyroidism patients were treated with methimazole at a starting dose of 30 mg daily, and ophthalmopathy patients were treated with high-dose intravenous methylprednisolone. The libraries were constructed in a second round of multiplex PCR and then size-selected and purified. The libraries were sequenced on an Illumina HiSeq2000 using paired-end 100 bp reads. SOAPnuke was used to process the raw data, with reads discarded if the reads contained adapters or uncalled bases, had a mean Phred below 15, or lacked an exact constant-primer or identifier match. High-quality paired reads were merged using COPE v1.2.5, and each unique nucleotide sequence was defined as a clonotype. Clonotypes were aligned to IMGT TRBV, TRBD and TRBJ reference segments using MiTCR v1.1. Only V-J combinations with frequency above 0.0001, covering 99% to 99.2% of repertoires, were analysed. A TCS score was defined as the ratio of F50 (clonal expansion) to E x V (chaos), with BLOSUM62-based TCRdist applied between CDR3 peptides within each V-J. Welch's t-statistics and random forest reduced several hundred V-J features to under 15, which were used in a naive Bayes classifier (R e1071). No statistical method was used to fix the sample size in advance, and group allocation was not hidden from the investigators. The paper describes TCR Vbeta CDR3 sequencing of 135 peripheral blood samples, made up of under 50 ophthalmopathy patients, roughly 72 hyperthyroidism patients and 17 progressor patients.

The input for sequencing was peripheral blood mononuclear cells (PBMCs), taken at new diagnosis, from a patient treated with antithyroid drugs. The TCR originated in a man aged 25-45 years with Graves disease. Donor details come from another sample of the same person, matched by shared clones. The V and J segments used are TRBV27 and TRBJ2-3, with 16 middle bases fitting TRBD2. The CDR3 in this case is CASSLPSGLAGGTDTQYF. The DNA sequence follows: TGTGCCAGCAGTTTACCCTCGGGACTAGCGGGAGGGACAGATACGCAGTATTTT.